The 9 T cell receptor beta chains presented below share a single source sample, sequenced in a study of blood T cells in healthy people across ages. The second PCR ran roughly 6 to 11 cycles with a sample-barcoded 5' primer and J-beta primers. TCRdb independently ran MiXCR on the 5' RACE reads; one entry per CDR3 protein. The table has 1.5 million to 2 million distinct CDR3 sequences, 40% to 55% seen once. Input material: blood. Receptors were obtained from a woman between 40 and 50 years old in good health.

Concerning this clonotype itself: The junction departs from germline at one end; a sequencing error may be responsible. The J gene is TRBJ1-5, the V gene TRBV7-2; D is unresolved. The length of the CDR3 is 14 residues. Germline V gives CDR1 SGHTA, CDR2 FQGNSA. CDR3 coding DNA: TGTGCCAGCAGCTTATTAGGGCCCAATCAGCCCCGGCATTTT. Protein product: CASSLLGPNQPRHF.

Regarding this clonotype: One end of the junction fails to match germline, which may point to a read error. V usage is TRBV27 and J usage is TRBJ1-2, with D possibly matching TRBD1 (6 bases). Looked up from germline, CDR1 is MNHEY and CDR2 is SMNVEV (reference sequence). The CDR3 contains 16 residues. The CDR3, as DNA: TGTGCCAGCAGTTTATGGACCTCGGGGGGGGCTGGTGGCTATACCTTC. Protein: CASSLWTSGGAGGYTF.

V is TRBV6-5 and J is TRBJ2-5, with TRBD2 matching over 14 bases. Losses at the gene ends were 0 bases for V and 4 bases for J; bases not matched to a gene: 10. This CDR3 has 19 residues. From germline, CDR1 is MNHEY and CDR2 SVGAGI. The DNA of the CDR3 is TGTGCCAGCAGTTACTCGAGTGGACTAGCGGGGGGTGGGGGAGAGACCCAGTACTTC. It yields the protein CASSYSSGLAGGGGETQYF.

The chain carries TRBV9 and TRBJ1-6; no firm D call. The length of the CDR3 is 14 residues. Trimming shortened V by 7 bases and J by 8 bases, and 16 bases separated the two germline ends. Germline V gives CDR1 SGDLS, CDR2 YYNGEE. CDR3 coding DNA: TGTGCCAGCGCGGAATCCATCGAGGATTCACCCCTCCACTTT. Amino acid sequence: CASAESIEDSPLHF.

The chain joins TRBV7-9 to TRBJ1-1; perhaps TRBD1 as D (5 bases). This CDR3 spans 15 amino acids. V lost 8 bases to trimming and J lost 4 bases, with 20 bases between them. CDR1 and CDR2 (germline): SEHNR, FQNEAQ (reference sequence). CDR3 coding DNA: TGTGCCAGCGGCTCAGGGTTGGGCCCCAGCACTGAAGCTTTCTTT. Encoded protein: CASGSGLGPSTEAFF. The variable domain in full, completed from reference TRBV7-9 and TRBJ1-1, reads DTGVSQNPRHKITKRGQNVTFRCDPISEHNRLYWYRQTLGQGPEFLTYFQNEAQLEKSRLLSDRFSAERPKGSFSTLEIQRTEQGDSAMYLCASGSGLGPSTEAFFGQGTRLTVV.

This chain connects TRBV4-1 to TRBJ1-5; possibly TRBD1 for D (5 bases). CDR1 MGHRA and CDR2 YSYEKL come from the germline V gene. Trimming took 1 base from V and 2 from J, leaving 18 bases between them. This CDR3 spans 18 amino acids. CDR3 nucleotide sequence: TGCGCCAGCAGCCAAGTGATTGGAGGGGTGGTCGGCAATCAGCCCCAGCATTTT. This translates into CASSQVIGGVVGNQPQHF.

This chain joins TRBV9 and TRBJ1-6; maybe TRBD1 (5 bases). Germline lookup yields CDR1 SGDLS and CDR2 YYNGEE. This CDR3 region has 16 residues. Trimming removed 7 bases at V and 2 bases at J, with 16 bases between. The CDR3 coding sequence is TGTGCCAGCTCTGACAGAATCGGCGCCTATAATTCACCCCTCCACTTT. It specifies CASSDRIGAYNSPLHF.

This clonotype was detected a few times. The CDR3 nucleotides read TGTGCCAGCAGCTTTCGAGGGGATGGTCCGCAGTATTTT. It is translated as CASSFRGDGPQYF. The rearrangement links TRBV11-2 to TRBJ2-3; D may correspond to TRBD1 or TRBD2 (5 bases each). This CDR3 has 13 amino acids. Trimming took 3 bases from V and 10 from J, leaving 14 bases between them. Per germline, CDR1 SGHAT and CDR2 FQNNGV.

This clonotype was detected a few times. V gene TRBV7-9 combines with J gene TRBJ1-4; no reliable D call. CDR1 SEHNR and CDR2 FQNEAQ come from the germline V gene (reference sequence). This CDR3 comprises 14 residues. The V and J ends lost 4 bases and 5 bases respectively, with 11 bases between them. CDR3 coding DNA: TGTGCCAGCAGCTCTACGCGCCTCAATGAAAAACTGTTTTTT. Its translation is CASSSTRLNEKLFF.